The 9 T cell receptor beta chains below come from one sample, sequenced in a study of Ad26.COV2.S vaccination and SARS-CoV-2 variants. Treatment meaning: 19 received Ad26.COV2.S at low or high dose, single or two shots; roughly five received placebo; per-sample allocation not given. Sampling took place 63 days after the first vaccine or placebo injection. The data were produced by immunoSEQ multiplex PCR, yet TCRdb's version contains in-frame clones alone and is incomplete. Here the sample spans hundreds of thousands of clones, roughly 84% being singletons. The sample was peripheral blood, taken in a trial of Ad26.COV2.S vaccine versus placebo. These receptors were collected from a person between 18 and 65 years old who received the Ad26.COV2.S COVID-19 vaccine or a placebo.

V usage is TRBV27 and J usage is TRBJ2-7; weak D call: TRBD1 (8 bases). The CDR3 consists of 15 residues. The V end lost 5 bases, the J end lost 1 base, and 15 bases lay between the germline ends. Germline loops: CDR1 MNHEY, CDR2 SMNVEV (reference sequence). The DNA for the CDR3 is TGTGCCAGCAGTAGGACAGGGAGGGGATCCTACGAGCAGTACTTC. Protein: CASSRTGRGSYEQYF.

The chain employs TRBV29-1 and TRBJ1-2; 12 positions agree with TRBD1. Germline assignment: CDR1 SQVTM and CDR2 ANQGSEA. This CDR3 comprises 15 residues. With V trimmed by 6 bases and J by 7 bases, 12 bases remained unmatched. The CDR3 here is CSVGWSGTGGSGYTF. The DNA for the CDR3 is TGCAGCGTCGGATGGTCCGGGACAGGGGGCTCTGGCTACACCTTC.

The chain is built from TRBV5-5 and TRBJ2-6; D ambiguous. CDR1 and CDR2 from the germline V gene are SGHKS and YYEKEE (reference sequence). The CDR3 has 17 amino acids. With 3 bases removed from V and 1 base from J, the gap between germline ends came to 14 bases. CDR3 sequence reads: CASSYGVGESGANVLTF. The CDR3 region has the DNA TGTGCCAGCAGCTACGGTGTCGGAGAATCTGGGGCCAACGTCCTGACTTTC.

This chain uses TRBV4-2 with TRBJ1-6; no clear D. Germline CDR1 LGHNA, CDR2 YNFKEQ. The CDR3 runs to 15 residues. V was cut by 1 base and J by 1 base, with 5 bases left in between. This CDR3 reads CASSQGGSYNSPLHF. The CDR3 DNA follows: TGTGCCAGCAGCCAAGGAGGGTCCTATAATTCACCCCTCCACTTT.

The chain recombines TRBV3-1 (or the pseudogene TRBV3-2) with TRBJ2-3, with 9 bases lining up with TRBD1. Germline CDR1 LGHDT, CDR2 YNNKEL (reference sequence). This CDR3 has 17 amino acids. Trimming removed 0 bases from V and 6 bases from J; junction bases left unmatched: 10. The CDR3 reads CASSQDCGDRERDTQYF. The CDR3 DNA reads TGTGCCAGCAGCCAAGATTGTGGGGACAGGGAAAGGGATACGCAGTATTTT.

The chain carries TRBV7-9 and TRBJ1-2; weak D call: TRBD1 (6 bases). The CDR3 is 15 amino acids. V lost 5 bases, J lost 2 bases, and 15 bases lay in between. CDR1 and CDR2 (germline): SEHNR, FQNEAQ (reference sequence). CDR3 sequence reads: CASSPWDTSNYGYTF. CDR3 DNA sequence: TGTGCCAGCAGCCCCTGGGACACTTCGAACTATGGCTACACCTTC.

This chain joins TRBV2 and TRBJ2-5, with D possibly TRBD2 on 5 matching bases. V was trimmed by 7 bases and J by 5 bases, leaving 14 bases between them. Germline values: CDR1 SNHLY, CDR2 FYNNEI. This CDR3 is 13 amino acids long. The DNA of the CDR3 is TGTGCCAGCACCCAGAGAGGGCCGGAGACCCAGTACTTC. Its translation is CASTQRGPETQYF. The full variable domain, rest sourced from reference TRBV2 and TRBJ2-5, is EPEVTQTPSHQVTQMGQEVILRCVPISNHLYFYWYRQILGQKVEFLVSFYNNEISEKSEIFDDQFSVERPDGSNFTLKIRSTKLEDSAMYFCASTQRGPETQYFGPGTRLLVL.

J is TRBJ2-1 and V is TRBV9, with 11 bases lining up with TRBD2. Germline CDR1 reads SGDLS; CDR2 reads YYNGEE. After removal of 0 bases from V and 0 bases from J, the junction contained 8 bases not matched to a gene. The length of the CDR3 is 19 residues. The CDR3 loop is CASSVGDTGLAGSYNEQFF. The DNA of the CDR3 is TGTGCCAGCAGCGTAGGGGACACCGGACTAGCGGGCTCCTACAATGAGCAGTTCTTC.

This chain connects TRBV2 to TRBJ2-1; D assignment may be TRBD1 or TRBD2 (5 bases each). In germline, CDR1 is SNHLY, CDR2 FYNNEI. The CDR3 covers 15 residues. Trimming stripped 0 bases from V and 10 bases from J, with 16 bases between. CDR3 protein: CASSEAPGRSREQFF. DNA for the CDR3: TGTGCCAGCAGTGAAGCGCCGGGACGGAGCAGGGAGCAGTTCTTC.